This section outlines one T cell receptor (beta chain) sequence together with its context. The antigen remains undetermined. The record originates from a study of shared clonotypes between healthy human individuals. Study details: A couple of women and a few men aged 18 to 49 served as donors.

Regarding the study as a whole: Clonotypes not shared had lower generation probabilities than those common to all four donors. It was observed that approximately 5% of naive CD4 clonotypes were shared across a few donors.

Study processing details: ImmunoSEQ output held junction-only sequences without quality scores, so filtering differed. TCRdb keeps only in-frame clones here, not all; method: immunoSEQ multiplex PCR. V and J calls and clone size follow that table, whereas D and trimming were derived from the DNA. The sample includes a few million clones, about 92% of them seen just once. This CDR3 has 13 amino acids. The V gene lost 4 bases and the J gene lost 8 bases, with 15 bases spanning the gap. Germline lookup yields CDR1 SGDLS and CDR2 YYNGEE. The chain combines TRBV9 with TRBJ1-2, with unresolved D. Source material: naive CD4+ T cells from PBMCs. The subset here: CD45RA+ positively selected. This sequence originates from a man younger than 35 in good health. Some clones in this sample may be carry-over from other donors' samples. The chain's CDR3 is CASSPGQALGYTF. In DNA form, the CDR3 reads TGTGCCAGCAGCCCCGGGCAGGCCCTGGGCTACACCTTC.